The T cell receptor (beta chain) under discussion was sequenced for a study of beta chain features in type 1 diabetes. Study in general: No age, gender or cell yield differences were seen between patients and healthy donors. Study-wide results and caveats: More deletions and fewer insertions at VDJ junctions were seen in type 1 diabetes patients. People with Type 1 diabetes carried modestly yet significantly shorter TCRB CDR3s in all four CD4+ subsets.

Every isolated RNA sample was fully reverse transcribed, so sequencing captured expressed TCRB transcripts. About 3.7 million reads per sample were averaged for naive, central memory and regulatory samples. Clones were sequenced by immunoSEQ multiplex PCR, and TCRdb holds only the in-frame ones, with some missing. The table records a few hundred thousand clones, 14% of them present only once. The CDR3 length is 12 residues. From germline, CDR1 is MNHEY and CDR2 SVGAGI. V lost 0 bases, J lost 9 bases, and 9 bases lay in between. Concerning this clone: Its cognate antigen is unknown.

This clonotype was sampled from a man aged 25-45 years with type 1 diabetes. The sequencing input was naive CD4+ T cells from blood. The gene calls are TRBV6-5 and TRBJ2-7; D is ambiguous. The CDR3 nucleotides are TGTGCCAGCAGTTACTCGAGAACTGGGCAGTACTTC. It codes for CASSYSRTGQYF.